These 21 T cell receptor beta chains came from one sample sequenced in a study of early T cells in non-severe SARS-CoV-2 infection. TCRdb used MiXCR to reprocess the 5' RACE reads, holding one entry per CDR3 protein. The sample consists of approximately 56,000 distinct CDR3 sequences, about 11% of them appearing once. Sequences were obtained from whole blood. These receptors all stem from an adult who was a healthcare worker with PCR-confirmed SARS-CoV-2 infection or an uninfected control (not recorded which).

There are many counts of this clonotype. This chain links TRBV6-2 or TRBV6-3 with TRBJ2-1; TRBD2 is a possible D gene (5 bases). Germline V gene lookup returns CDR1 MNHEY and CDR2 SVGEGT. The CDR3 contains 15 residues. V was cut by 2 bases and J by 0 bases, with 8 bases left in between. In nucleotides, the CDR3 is TGTGCCAGCAGTTACGGGAGCCGCTCCTACAATGAGCAGTTCTTC. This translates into CASSYGSRSYNEQFF.

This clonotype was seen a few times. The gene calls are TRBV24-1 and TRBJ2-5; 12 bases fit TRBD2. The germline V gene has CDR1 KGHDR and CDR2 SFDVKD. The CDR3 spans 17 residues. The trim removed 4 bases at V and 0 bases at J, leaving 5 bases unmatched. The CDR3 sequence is CATSDPGLAGYQETQYF. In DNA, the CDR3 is TGTGCCACCAGTGACCCCGGACTAGCGGGATACCAAGAGACCCAGTACTTC.

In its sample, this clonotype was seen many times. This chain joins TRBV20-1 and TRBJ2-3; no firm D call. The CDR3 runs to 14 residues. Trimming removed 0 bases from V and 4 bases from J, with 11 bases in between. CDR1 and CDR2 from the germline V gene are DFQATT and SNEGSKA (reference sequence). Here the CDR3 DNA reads TGCAGTGCTAGAGATCGGGTTATCCCAGATACGCAGTATTTT. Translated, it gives CSARDRVIPDTQYF.

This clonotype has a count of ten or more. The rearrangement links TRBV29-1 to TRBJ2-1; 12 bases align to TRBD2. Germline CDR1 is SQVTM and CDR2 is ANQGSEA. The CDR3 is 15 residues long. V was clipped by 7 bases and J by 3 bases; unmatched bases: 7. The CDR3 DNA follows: TGCAGCGACCGACTAGCGGGAGCATACTACAATGAGCAGTTCTTC. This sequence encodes CSDRLAGAYYNEQFF.

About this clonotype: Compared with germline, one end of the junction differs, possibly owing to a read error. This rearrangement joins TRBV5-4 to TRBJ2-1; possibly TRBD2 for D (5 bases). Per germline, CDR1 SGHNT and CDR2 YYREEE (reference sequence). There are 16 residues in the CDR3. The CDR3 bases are TGTGTCAGCAGCTTGGGCGGGTTAAGCTCCTACAATGAGCAGTTCTTC. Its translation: CVSSLGGLSSYNEQFF.

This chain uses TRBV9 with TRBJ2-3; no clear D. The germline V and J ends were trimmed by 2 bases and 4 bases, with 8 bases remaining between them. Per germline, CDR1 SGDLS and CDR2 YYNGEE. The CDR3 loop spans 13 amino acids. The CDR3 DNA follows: TGTGCCAGCAGCGTGGGTCCCCCAGATACGCAGTATTTT. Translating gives CASSVGPPDTQYF. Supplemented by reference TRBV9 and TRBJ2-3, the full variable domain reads DSGVTQTPKHLITATGQRVTLRCSPRSGDLSVYWYQQSLDQGLQFLIQYYNGEERAKGNILERFSAQQFPDLHSELNLSSLELGDSALYFCASSVGPPDTQYFGPGTRLTVL.

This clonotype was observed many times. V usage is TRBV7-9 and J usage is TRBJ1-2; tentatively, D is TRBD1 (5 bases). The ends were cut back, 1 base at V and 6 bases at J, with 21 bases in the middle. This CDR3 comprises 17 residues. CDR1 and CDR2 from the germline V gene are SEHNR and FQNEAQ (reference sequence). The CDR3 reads CASSLGGTRSLLDGYTF. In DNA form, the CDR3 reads TGTGCCAGCAGCTTAGGCGGGACCAGGAGCCTTTTAGATGGCTACACCTTC.

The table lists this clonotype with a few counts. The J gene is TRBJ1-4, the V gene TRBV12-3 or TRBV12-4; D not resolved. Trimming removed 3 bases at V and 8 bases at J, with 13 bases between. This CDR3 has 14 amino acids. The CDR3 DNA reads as TGTGCCAGCAGTTTTTTCCCCCTTGGGGAAAAACTGTTTTTT. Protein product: CASSFFPLGEKLFF.

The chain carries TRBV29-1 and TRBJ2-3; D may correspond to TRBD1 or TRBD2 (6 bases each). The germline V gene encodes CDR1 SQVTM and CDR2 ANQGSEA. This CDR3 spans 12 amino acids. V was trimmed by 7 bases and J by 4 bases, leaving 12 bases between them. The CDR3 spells CSGRGGSDTQYF. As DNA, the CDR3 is TGCAGCGGCAGGGGAGGATCAGATACGCAGTATTTT.

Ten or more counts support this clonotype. CDR3 loop: CASSLSGEDTQYF. The DNA of the CDR3 is TGTGCCAGCTCACTCTCCGGGGAAGATACGCAGTATTTT. The chain is built from TRBV18 and TRBJ2-3; perhaps TRBD2 as D (5 bases). V lost 4 bases to trimming and J lost 5 bases, with 10 bases between them. Germline V gene data show CDR1 as KGHSH and CDR2 as LQKENI. The CDR3 sequence is 13 residues long.

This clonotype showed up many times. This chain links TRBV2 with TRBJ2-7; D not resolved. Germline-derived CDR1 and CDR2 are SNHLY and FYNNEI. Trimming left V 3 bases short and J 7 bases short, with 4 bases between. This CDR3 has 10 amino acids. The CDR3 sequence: CASSEGEQYF. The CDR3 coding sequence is TGTGCCAGCAGTGAGGGGGAGCAGTACTTC.

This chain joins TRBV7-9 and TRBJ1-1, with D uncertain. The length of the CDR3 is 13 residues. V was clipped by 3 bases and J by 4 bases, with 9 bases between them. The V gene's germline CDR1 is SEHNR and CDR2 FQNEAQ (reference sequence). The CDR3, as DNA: TGTGCCAGCAGCTTGGAAGGGCCCACTGAAGCTTTCTTT. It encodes CASSLEGPTEAFF.

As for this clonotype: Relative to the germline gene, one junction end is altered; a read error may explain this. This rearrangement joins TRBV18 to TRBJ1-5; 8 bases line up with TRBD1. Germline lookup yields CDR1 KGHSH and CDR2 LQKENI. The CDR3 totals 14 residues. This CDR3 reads CASSPGQGNQPQHF. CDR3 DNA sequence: TGTGCCAGCTCCCCCGGACAGGGCAACCAGCCCCAGCATTTT.

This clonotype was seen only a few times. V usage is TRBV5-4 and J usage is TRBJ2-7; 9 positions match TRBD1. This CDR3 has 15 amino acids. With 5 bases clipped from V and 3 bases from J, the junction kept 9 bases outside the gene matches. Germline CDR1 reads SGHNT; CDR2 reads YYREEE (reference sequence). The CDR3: CASSLRTGEDYEQYF. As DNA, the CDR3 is TGTGCCAGCAGTTTAAGGACAGGGGAGGACTACGAGCAGTACTTC.

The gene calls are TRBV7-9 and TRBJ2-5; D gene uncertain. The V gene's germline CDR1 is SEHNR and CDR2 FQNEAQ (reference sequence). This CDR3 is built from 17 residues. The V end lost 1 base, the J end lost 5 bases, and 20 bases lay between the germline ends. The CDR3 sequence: CASSLVWANTLWETQYF. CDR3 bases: TGTGCCAGCAGCTTAGTTTGGGCCAACACTCTCTGGGAGACCCAGTACTTC.

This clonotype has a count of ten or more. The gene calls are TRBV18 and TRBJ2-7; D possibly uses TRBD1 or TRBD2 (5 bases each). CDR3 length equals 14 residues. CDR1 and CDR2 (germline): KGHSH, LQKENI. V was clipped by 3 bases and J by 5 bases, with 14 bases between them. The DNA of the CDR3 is TGTGCCAGCTCACCTTTTGCCAGGGACGACGAGCAGTACTTC. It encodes CASSPFARDDEQYF.

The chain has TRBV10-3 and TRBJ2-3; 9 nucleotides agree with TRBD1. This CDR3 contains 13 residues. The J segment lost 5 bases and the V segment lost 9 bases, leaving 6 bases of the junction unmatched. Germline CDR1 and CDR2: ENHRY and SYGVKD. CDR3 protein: CAIKQGAEDTQYF. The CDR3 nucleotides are TGTGCCATAAAACAGGGGGCGGAAGATACGCAGTATTTT.

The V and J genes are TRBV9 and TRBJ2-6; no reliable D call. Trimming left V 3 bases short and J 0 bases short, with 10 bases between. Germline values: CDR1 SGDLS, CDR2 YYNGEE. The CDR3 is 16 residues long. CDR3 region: CASSETPDSGANVLTF. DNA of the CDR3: TGTGCCAGCAGCGAGACCCCAGACTCTGGGGCCAACGTCCTGACTTTC.

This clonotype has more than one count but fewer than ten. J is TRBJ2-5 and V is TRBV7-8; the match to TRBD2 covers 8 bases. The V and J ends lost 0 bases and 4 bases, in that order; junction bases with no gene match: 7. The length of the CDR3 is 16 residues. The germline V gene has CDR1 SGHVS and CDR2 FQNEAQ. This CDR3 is CASSLASGSGLETQYF. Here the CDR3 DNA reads TGTGCCAGCAGCTTAGCCAGCGGGAGCGGATTAGAGACCCAGTACTTC.

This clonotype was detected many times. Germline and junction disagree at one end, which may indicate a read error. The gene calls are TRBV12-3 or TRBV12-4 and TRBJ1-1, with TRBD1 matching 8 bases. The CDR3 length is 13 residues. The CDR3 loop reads CASSSGLDRATHF. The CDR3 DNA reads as TGTGCCAGCAGTTCGGGGTTGGACAGGGCGACGCACTTT.

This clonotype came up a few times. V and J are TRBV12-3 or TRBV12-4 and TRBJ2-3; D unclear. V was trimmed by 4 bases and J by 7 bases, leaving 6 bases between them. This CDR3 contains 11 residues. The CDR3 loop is CASSYLYTQYF. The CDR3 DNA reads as TGTGCCAGCAGTTATTTATATACGCAGTATTTT.